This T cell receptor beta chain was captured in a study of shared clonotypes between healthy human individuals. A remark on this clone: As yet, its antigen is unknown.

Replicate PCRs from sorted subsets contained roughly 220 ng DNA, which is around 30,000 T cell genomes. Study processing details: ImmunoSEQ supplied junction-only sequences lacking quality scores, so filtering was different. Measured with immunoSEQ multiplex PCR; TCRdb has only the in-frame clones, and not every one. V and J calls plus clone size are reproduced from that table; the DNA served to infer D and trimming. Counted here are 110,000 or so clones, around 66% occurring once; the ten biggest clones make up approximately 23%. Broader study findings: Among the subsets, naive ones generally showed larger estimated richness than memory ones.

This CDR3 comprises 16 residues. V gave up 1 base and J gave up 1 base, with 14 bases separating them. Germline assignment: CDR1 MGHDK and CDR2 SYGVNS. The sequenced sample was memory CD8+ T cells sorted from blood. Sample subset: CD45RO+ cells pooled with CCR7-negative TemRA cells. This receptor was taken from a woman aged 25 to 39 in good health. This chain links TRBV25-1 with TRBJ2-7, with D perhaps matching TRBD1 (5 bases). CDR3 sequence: CASSEWGQGISYEQYF. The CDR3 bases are TGTGCCAGCAGTGAATGGGGCCAGGGTATTTCCTACGAGCAGTACTTC.